This TCR beta chain emerged from a study of regulatory T cells in long-lasting Graves disease. Time point here: newly diagnosed GD, antithyroid drugs for less than 3 months. Construction of the TCR library relied on RNA isolated from PBMCs. Construction of TCR beta libraries relied on iRepertoire HTBI primers and on Arm-PCR targeting CDR3 regions. In TCRdb, the multiplex PCR reads were re-called with MiXCR into one record per CDR3 protein. The table lists hundreds of thousands of distinct CDR3 sequences, 12% of them singletons. The CDR3 totals 12 residues. The germline V gene encodes CDR1 ENHRY and CDR2 SYGVKD. V dropped 3 bases and J dropped 5 bases, with 7 bases sitting between them. These data are also associated with another study on T cells in Graves' hyperthyroidism and ophthalmopathy.

The chain has TRBV10-3 and TRBJ1-1; TRBD1 is a possible D gene (6 bases). The specimen comprised peripheral blood mononuclear cells (PBMCs), sampled at new diagnosis, from a patient treated with antithyroid drugs. The source is a woman in her twenties or thirties with Graves disease. The CDR3 sequence: CAISEGGTEAFF. CDR3 coding DNA: TGTGCCATCAGTGAAGGGGGTACTGAAGCTTTCTTT.